This entry concerns a single TCR beta chain. The sample is drawn from a study of blood T cells in healthy people across ages. A second PCR, run for roughly 7 to 11 cycles, used a sample-barcoded 5' primer plus a J-beta primer mix. TCRdb passed the 5' RACE reads through MiXCR, listing each CDR3 protein once. The sample holds about 970,000 distinct CDR3 sequences, roughly 50% seen once. The CDR3 spans 12 residues. CDR1 MNHEY and CDR2 SVGEGT come from the germline V gene. With 10 bases removed from V and 4 bases from J, the gap between germline ends came to 13 bases. This chain uses TRBV6-2 or TRBV6-3 with TRBJ1-1, with D possibly TRBD1 on 5 matching bases. Sample: blood. The source is a woman between 55 and 75 years old in good health. CDR3 region: CAIGRGATEAFF. CDR3 DNA sequence: TGTGCCATCGGAAGAGGGGCCACTGAAGCTTTCTTT.